This TCR beta chain was observed in a study of T-cell memory formation after mild COVID-19. Study-level results: Contracting clones from day 15 to 85 had balanced CD4/CD8; later expanders favoured CD4+. In pre-infection memory, a portion of responding clones appeared, which suggested that cross-reactive memory joined.

Using its own MiXCR run on the 5' RACE reads, TCRdb lists one record per CDR3 protein. The sample gives about half a million distinct CDR3 sequences, over 15% of which show up once; roughly an eighth is in the top ten. In regard to this clonotype: Its specificity is not known.

This TCR was sampled from an adult woman who had mild COVID-19 (a few samples of this study predate the infection). Cell type and time point are not known. Sequenced material: PBMCs or a T cell subset sorted from them (not recorded which).

The CDR3 region has the DNA TGTGCCAGCAGCTTAGATGGGGCGGGGACGGTGAACACTGAAGCTTTCTTT. This gives the protein CASSLDGAGTVNTEAFF. The gene calls are TRBV13 and TRBJ1-1; tentative D call: TRBD1 (5 bases). Germline CDR1 is PRHDT and CDR2 is FYEKMQ (reference sequence). This CDR3 comprises 17 residues. Trimming cost V 1 base and J 0 bases, with 15 bases left between them.